A selection of T cell receptor beta chains follows, all from one sample in a study of blood T cell repertoires in COVID-19. Profiled with immunoSEQ multiplex PCR; TCRdb holds only in-frame clones, not every one. Altogether around 400,000 clones are present, 70% to 90% being singletons, with the ten largest covering approximately 1.5%. The source material was PBMCs or T cells enriched from blood (not recorded which). The receptors here all came from a woman under 30 who had been exposed to COVID-19. Both conserved end residues are part of each CDR3. Fields, in order: V gene, CDR3 protein.

TRBV29-1 CSVEGQGGNTEAFF
TRBV5-4 CASSVTGRGDSPLHF
TRBV5-4 CASSLGVGKAGIYGYTF
TRBV7-7 CASSLGGGLAGDETQYF
TRBV7-2 CASTPITPKEKGYTF
TRBV28 CASSFSRGNIQYF
TRBV27 CASSRPGLAGENEQFF
TRBV29-1 CSFEDRGIGNTIYF
TRBV29-1 CSGGWGGGMNTEAFF
TRBV28 CASLTGVEADTQYF
TRBV3-1/TRBV3-2 CASSTQGRGGNSPLHF
TRBV29-1 CSVESGTNYGYTF
TRBV14 CASSPVQGTFNYEQYF
TRBV7-2 CASSRPQGSPLHF
TRBV2 CASSEAGEYGYTF
TRBV6-5 CASSYRGIENNSPLHF
TRBV3-1/TRBV3-2 CASSQGSSGAEAFF
TRBV28 CASSFRRKLFF
TRBV7-2 CASSYSDRAGGYTF
TRBV6-5 CASRNGPGRTDTQYF
TRBV5-1 CASSLGQGAVSYEQYF
TRBV6-5 CASGPLRTAADEQYF
TRBV28 CASSPNIGETQYF
TRBV28 CASSFPGQLSPEQYF
TRBV7-3 CASSRGDEQFF
TRBV6-5 CASSYSTRAVYEQYF
TRBV28 CASRSLTGTGNQPQHF
TRBV19 CASTKDRGTEAFF
TRBV9 CASSVGRTTDTQYF
TRBV25-1 CASSEVGPGSTGTDTQYF
TRBV7-6 CASSSPTGVVHEQYF
TRBV5-1 CASSLASGSYEQYF
TRBV5-5 CASRFGLFSGANVLTF